Each of the 29 T cell receptor beta chains below was sequenced from the same sample in a study of T cells in Graves' hyperthyroidism and ophthalmopathy. Regions amplified from RNA transcripts were the TCR beta CDR3 regions. With the HTBI primer set, the TCR CDR3 went through a first round of RT-PCR. Each CDR3 protein is one row after TCRdb ran MiXCR on the multiplex PCR reads. The table includes around 700,000 distinct CDR3 sequences, roughly a sixth detected once. The sample comprised blood. The receptors were sampled from a woman between 45 and 65 years old with Graves' hyperthyroidism that later progressed to Graves' ophthalmopathy.

This clonotype has a count of ten or more. The V gene is TRBV20-1, the J gene TRBJ1-1, with unresolved D. Germline V gives CDR1 DFQATT, CDR2 SNEGSKA (reference sequence). V dropped 0 bases and J dropped 7 bases, with 27 bases sitting between them. The CDR3 runs 18 residues. For the CDR3, the DNA is TGCAGTGCTAGAGATGGAAGGGTGGGAGCCTCCTCTCGGGGTGAAGCTTTCTTT. This codes for CSARDGRVGASSRGEAFF.

Many counts were recorded for this clonotype. The chain has TRBV20-1 and TRBJ1-5; D possibly corresponds to TRBD1 (6 bases). The V end was cut by 3 bases, the J end by 5 bases, with 17 bases between. This CDR3 is 15 amino acids long. Germline V gene data show CDR1 as DFQATT and CDR2 as SNEGSKA (reference sequence). The CDR3: CSASLASGVDQPQHF. CDR3 coding DNA: TGCAGTGCTAGTCTGGCCTCAGGGGTGGATCAGCCCCAGCATTTT.

This clonotype has ten or more counts. The V and J genes are TRBV12-3 or TRBV12-4 and TRBJ2-5; tentatively, D is TRBD1 (6 bases). The germline V and J ends were trimmed by 5 bases and 5 bases, with 12 bases remaining between them. CDR3 length: 13 amino acids. CDR3 region: CASSRQAMETQYF. The CDR3 nucleotides read TGTGCCAGCAGTAGACAGGCCATGGAGACCCAGTACTTC.

The chain is built from TRBV20-1 and TRBJ1-1; 7 bases map to TRBD1. V was clipped by 7 bases and J by 3 bases; unmatched bases: 8. CDR3 length equals 13 residues. Germline CDR1 reads DFQATT; CDR2 reads SNEGSKA (reference sequence). In DNA, the CDR3 is TGCAGTGTGAGGGGGCAGGGTTACACTGAAGCTTTCTTT. Translation gives CSVRGQGYTEAFF.

Here the CDR3 DNA reads TGCAGCGCCTCGATGAGCTCTGGAAACACCATATATTTT. Its translation is CSASMSSGNTIYF. V is TRBV29-1 and J is TRBJ1-3, with D uncertain. Germline-derived CDR1 and CDR2 are SQVTM and ANQGSEA. CDR3 size: 13 residues. V gave up 7 bases and J gave up 0 bases, with 10 bases separating them. The full variable domain, its missing parts supplied by reference TRBV29-1 and TRBJ1-3, is SAVISQKPSRDICQRGTSLTIQCQVDSQVTMMFWYRQQPGQSLTLIATANQGSEATYESGFVIDKFPISRPNLTFSTLTVSNMSPEDSSIYLCSASMSSGNTIYFGEGSWLTVV.

The chain links TRBV6-5 to TRBJ1-1; unclear D gene. The CDR3 runs to 13 residues. The V gene lost 0 bases and the J gene lost 9 bases, with 11 bases spanning the gap. Germline values: CDR1 MNHEY, CDR2 SVGAGI. CDR3 region: CASSYSAPSQAFF. CDR3 sequence (DNA): TGTGCCAGCAGTTACTCGGCGCCCTCGCAAGCTTTCTTT.

The chain links TRBV19 to TRBJ2-5; D is unclear. This CDR3 contains 16 residues. V was clipped by 5 bases and J by 5 bases, with 21 bases between them. The V gene's germline CDR1 is LNHDA and CDR2 SQIVND (reference sequence). The chain's CDR3 is CASSAYLASSRETQYF. The CDR3 nucleotides read TGTGCCAGTAGTGCCTATCTTGCGTCCTCCCGGGAGACCCAGTACTTC. Based on the CDR3 plus reference TRBV19 and TRBJ2-5, the full variable domain is DGGITQSPKYLFRKEGQNVTLSCEQNLNHDAMYWYRQDPGQGLRLIYYSQIVNDFQKGDIAEGYSVSREKKESFPLTVTSAQKNPTAFYLCASSAYLASSRETQYFGPGTRLLVL.

This rearrangement joins TRBV19 to TRBJ2-2; TRBD2 matches at 8 bases. Germline V gene data show CDR1 as LNHDA and CDR2 as SQIVND (reference sequence). The V gene end was trimmed by 5 bases and the J gene end by 3 bases; junction bases not matched to a gene: 8. The CDR3 consists of 16 residues. CDR3 region: CASSRNGGGDTGELFF. DNA of the CDR3: TGTGCCAGTAGTCGGAACGGGGGGGGTGACACCGGGGAGCTGTTTTTT.

This clonotype was counted many times. The gene calls are TRBV20-1 and TRBJ2-5; a possible D gene is TRBD1 (7 bases). From germline, CDR1 is DFQATT and CDR2 SNEGSKA (reference sequence). There are 13 residues in the CDR3. V was cut by 5 bases and J by 7 bases, with 17 bases left in between. Here the CDR3 DNA reads TGCAGTGCTCGGGGGACAGATGAGGGGACCCAGTACTTC. Translated, it gives CSARGTDEGTQYF.

This clonotype was recorded only once. The genes are TRBV15 and TRBJ1-2; D unclear. The CDR3 covers 14 residues. Germline lookup yields CDR1 LNHNV and CDR2 YYDKDF (reference sequence). The ends were cut back, 0 bases at V and 3 bases at J, with 8 bases in the middle. CDR3 nucleotides: TGTGCCACCAGCAGAGACAGAGCCCACTATGGCTACACCTTC. It is translated as CATSRDRAHYGYTF.

DNA for the CDR3: TGTGCCAGCAGCCCAGGGAGTACAGGGACCGGGGCCAACGTCCTGACTTTC. Its protein product is CASSPGSTGTGANVLTF. This chain connects TRBV7-2 to TRBJ2-6, with a weak D call TRBD1 (6 bases). Trimming removed 5 bases at V and 4 bases at J, with 18 bases between. Germline CDR1 SGHTA, CDR2 FQGNSA. CDR3 length equals 17 residues.

CDR3 coding DNA: TGTGCCAGCAGCTTACGACAGGGGGCCCAGCCCCAGCATTTT. Its protein is CASSLRQGAQPQHF. The V call is TRBV7-8, the J call TRBJ1-5, with 10 bases that match TRBD1. The CDR3 has 14 residues. Germline V gene data show CDR1 as SGHVS and CDR2 as FQNEAQ. Germline trimming cut 2 bases from V and 7 bases from J; bases unmatched to any gene: 2. Full variable domain (rest looked up from reference TRBV7-8 and TRBJ1-5): GAGVSQSPRYKVAKRGQDVALRCDPISGHVSLFWYQQALGQGPEFLTYFQNEAQLDKSGLPSDRFFAERPEGSVSTLKIQRTQQEDSAVYLCASSLRQGAQPQHFGDGTRLSIL.

This clonotype was picked up many times. This chain joins TRBV9 and TRBJ1-1, with D tentatively TRBD1 (5 bases). CDR1 and CDR2 (germline): SGDLS, YYNGEE. The CDR3 length is 15 residues. V dropped 4 bases and J dropped 5 bases, with 18 bases sitting between them. The CDR3 loop is CASSPLARVGTEAFF. In DNA, the CDR3 is TGTGCCAGCAGCCCCCTGGCCAGGGTGGGAACTGAAGCTTTCTTT.

This clonotype has a handful of counts. The chain is built from TRBV20-1 and TRBJ1-2; D not resolved. V lost 1 base and J 4 bases, leaving 10 bases between the germline ends. The CDR3 extends over 13 amino acids. Germline V CDR1 and CDR2: DFQATT, SNEGSKA (reference sequence). The chain's CDR3 is CSARVAGLYGYTF. The CDR3 region has the DNA TGCAGTGCTAGAGTCGCAGGACTCTATGGCTACACCTTC.

This clonotype was counted a few times. V usage is TRBV10-3 and J usage is TRBJ1-1; D is possibly TRBD1 (5 bases). The V gene's germline CDR1 is ENHRY and CDR2 SYGVKD. The CDR3 has 16 amino acids. The ends were cut back, 6 bases at V and 6 bases at J, with 23 bases in the middle. In DNA, the CDR3 is TGTGCCATCAGGGGATCAGGGCGGGCCGGGGCGGCTGAAGCTTTCTTT. This encodes CAIRGSGRAGAAEAFF.

This clonotype occurred many times. DNA for the CDR3: TGTGCCAGCAGTTTAAGTTTGGCCTCCTCCTACGAGCAGTACTTC. Translated, it gives CASSLSLASSYEQYF. The V call is TRBV27, the J call TRBJ2-7; no clear D gene. The germline gives CDR1 MNHEY, CDR2 SMNVEV (reference sequence). CDR3 length equals 15 residues. V was clipped by 2 bases and J by 0 bases, with 11 bases between them.

With regard to this clonotype: This clone may be a read error of a much larger clone one base away. The V and J genes are TRBV14 and TRBJ2-7; D may match TRBD1 or TRBD2 (5 bases each). Germline V gene lookup returns CDR1 SGHDN and CDR2 FVKESK. This CDR3 contains 14 residues. Trimming took off 4 bases at V and 3 bases at J, with 13 bases between the two ends. Here the CDR3 reads CASSLRDGHYEQYF. DNA of the CDR3: TGTGCCAGCAGCCTCCGGGACGGACACTACGAGCAGTACTTC.

Notes on this clonotype: The CDR3 end shows no conserved phenylalanine or tryptophan, and so a read error is likely. The rearrangement uses TRBV7-2 and TRBJ2-2; no definite D call. CDR3 length: 15 amino acids. Germline V gene lookup returns CDR1 SGHTA and CDR2 FQGNSA. Between the trimmed V and J ends, which lost 1 base and 3 bases, there was a span of 9 bases. The CDR3 here is CASSLVARDTGELFL. The CDR3 DNA reads TGTGCCAGCAGCTTAGTGGCTAGAGACACCGGGGAGCTGTTTCTT.

In its sample, this clonotype was seen a few times. The genes are TRBV6-1 and TRBJ2-3, with TRBD2 matching over 8 bases. Germline trimming cut 10 bases from V and 0 bases from J; bases unmatched to any gene: 6. This CDR3 has 14 amino acids. Germline V lookup: CDR1 MNHNS, CDR2 SASEGT. CDR3 protein: CATFSGGSTDTQYF. The CDR3, as DNA: TGTGCCACTTTCAGCGGGGGTAGCACAGATACGCAGTATTTT.

The chain couples TRBV30 to TRBJ1-3; tentative D call: TRBD1 (5 bases). Germline V CDR1 and CDR2: GTSNPN, SVGIG (reference sequence). The CDR3 has 16 residues. Deletions cut 2 bases from V and 0 bases from J, with 14 bases between. The CDR3 sequence is CAWSTGHPRSGNTIYF. In DNA, the CDR3 is TGTGCCTGGAGTACCGGACATCCCCGCTCTGGAAACACCATATATTTT.

This clonotype was found a few times. This sequence joins TRBV6-5 and TRBJ2-5, with a tentative D call TRBD1 (5 bases). V was cut by 0 bases and J by 5 bases, with 10 bases left in between. Germline CDR1 and CDR2: MNHEY and SVGAGI. The CDR3 covers 14 residues. CDR3 protein: CASSYSPGIETQYF. The CDR3 nucleotides read TGTGCCAGCAGTTACTCGCCAGGGATCGAGACCCAGTACTTC.

The sample holds many counts of this clonotype. The chain is built from TRBV18 and TRBJ2-7, with D maybe TRBD1 (5 bases). Germline V gives CDR1 KGHSH, CDR2 LQKENI. The CDR3 consists of 15 residues. V was pared by 2 bases and J by 4 bases, with 15 bases between. CDR3: CASSPIQATEYEQYF. The CDR3 region has the DNA TGTGCCAGCTCACCAATACAGGCCACTGAGTACGAGCAGTACTTC. The variable domain in full, completed from reference TRBV18 and TRBJ2-7, reads NAGVMQNPRHLVRRRGQEARLRCSPMKGHSHVYWYRQLPEEGLKFMVYLQKENIIDESGMPKERFSAEFPKEGPSILRIQQVVRGDSAAYFCASSPIQATEYEQYFGPGTRLTVT.

This chain joins TRBV20-1 and TRBJ2-6; TRBD1 aligns across 8 bases. The ends lost 3 bases at V and 0 bases at J; junction bases unmatched: 7. CDR3 size: 17 residues. The germline V gene has CDR1 DFQATT and CDR2 SNEGSKA (reference sequence). DNA for the CDR3: TGCAGTGCTAGGGGACTGGACAGGGCCTCTGGGGCCAACGTCCTGACTTTC. Translating it yields CSARGLDRASGANVLTF.

This clonotype was observed many times. In DNA form, the CDR3 reads TGTGCCAGCAGTTTAGCGGGGGGGCGGAATGAGCAGTTCTTC. Protein: CASSLAGGRNEQFF. The V gene is TRBV12-3 or TRBV12-4, the J gene TRBJ2-1; the D gene is possibly TRBD2 (7 bases). The CDR3 length is 14 residues. Trimming took 0 bases from V and 7 from J, leaving 10 bases between them.

This chain uses TRBV7-9 with TRBJ1-2; maybe TRBD1 (5 bases). The CDR3 contains 17 residues. The germline gives CDR1 SEHNR, CDR2 FQNEAQ (reference sequence). V was clipped by 0 bases and J by 0 bases, with 14 bases between them. In nucleotides, the CDR3 is TGTGCCAGCAGCTTAGCGAGTTCAGGGAAGACTAACTATGGCTACACCTTC. Translated, it gives CASSLASSGKTNYGYTF.

The V gene is TRBV29-1, the J gene TRBJ1-4; TRBD1 might be the D (5 bases). From germline, CDR1 is SQVTM and CDR2 ANQGSEA. Trimming took 0 bases from V and 0 from J, leaving 11 bases between them. The CDR3 is 16 residues long. The CDR3: CSVEDLGDPTNEKLFF. The CDR3 DNA sequence: TGCAGCGTTGAAGATTTGGGGGATCCAACTAATGAAAAACTGTTTTTT.

The chain links TRBV9 to TRBJ1-5; D remains ambiguous. Germline-derived CDR1 and CDR2 are SGDLS and YYNGEE. CDR3 length: 14 amino acids. V lost 5 bases, J lost 3 bases, and 12 bases lay in between. Here the CDR3 DNA reads TGTGCCAGCAGTGATGGACGGAACAATCAGCCCCAGCATTTT. Translation gives CASSDGRNNQPQHF.

In this sample, this clonotype turned up many times. V gene TRBV5-1 combines with J gene TRBJ1-6, with 9 positions matching TRBD1. Per germline, CDR1 SGHRS and CDR2 YFSETQ. J lost 7 bases, V lost 3 bases, and 2 bases had no gene match. The CDR3 extends over 14 amino acids. In nucleotides, the CDR3 is TGCGCCAGCAGCTGGGACAGGGCCAATTCACCCCTCCACTTT. Its protein product is CASSWDRANSPLHF. Together with reference TRBV5-1 and TRBJ1-6, the CDR3 gives the full variable domain: KAGVTQTPRYLIKTRGQQVTLSCSPISGHRSVSWYQQTPGQGLQFLFEYFSETQRNKGNFPGRFSGRQFSNSRSEMNVSTLELGDSALYLCASSWDRANSPLHFGNGTRLTVT.

Ten or more counts support this clonotype. This chain joins TRBV6-5 and TRBJ1-1; D gene unclear. The CDR3 has 15 residues. Germline lookup yields CDR1 MNHEY and CDR2 SVGAGI. Trimming cost V 2 bases and J 1 base, with 11 bases left between them. The CDR3 loop reads CASSYIPHRNTEAFF. The CDR3, as DNA: TGTGCCAGCAGTTACATTCCACATCGGAACACTGAAGCTTTCTTT.